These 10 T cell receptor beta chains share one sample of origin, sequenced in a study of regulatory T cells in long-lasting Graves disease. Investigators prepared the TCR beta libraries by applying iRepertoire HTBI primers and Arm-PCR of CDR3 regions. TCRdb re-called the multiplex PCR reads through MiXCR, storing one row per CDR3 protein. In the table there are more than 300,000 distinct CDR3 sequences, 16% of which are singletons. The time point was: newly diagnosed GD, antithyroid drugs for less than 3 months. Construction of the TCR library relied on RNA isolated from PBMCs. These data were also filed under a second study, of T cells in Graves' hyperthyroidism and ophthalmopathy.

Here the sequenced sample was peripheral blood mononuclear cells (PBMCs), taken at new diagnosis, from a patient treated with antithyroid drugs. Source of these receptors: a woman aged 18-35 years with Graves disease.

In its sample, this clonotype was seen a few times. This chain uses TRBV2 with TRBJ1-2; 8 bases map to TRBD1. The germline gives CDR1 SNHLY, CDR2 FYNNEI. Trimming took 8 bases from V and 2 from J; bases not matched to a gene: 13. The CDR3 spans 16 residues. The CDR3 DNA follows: TGTGCCAGCTCCCTCTCCGGGACAGGATCAAACTATGGCTACACCTTC. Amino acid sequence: CASSLSGTGSNYGYTF. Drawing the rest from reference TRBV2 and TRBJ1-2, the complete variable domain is EPEVTQTPSHQVTQMGQEVILRCVPISNHLYFYWYRQILGQKVEFLVSFYNNEISEKSEIFDDQFSVERPDGSNFTLKIRSTKLEDSAMYFCASSLSGTGSNYGYTFGSGTRLTVV.

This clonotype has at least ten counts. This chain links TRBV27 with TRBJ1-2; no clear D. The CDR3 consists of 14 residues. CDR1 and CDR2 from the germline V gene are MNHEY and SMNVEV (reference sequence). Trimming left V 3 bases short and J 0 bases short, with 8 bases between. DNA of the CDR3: TGTGCCAGCAGTTTGAGCGGTCCTAACTATGGCTACACCTTC. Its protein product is CASSLSGPNYGYTF.

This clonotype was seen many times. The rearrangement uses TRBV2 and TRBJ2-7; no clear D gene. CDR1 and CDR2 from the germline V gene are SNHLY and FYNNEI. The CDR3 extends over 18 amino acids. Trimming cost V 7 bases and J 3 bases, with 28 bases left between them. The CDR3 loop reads CASNPRWVLLDEGYEQYF. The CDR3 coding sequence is TGTGCCAGCAATCCTCGATGGGTGCTTTTGGATGAAGGCTACGAGCAGTACTTC.

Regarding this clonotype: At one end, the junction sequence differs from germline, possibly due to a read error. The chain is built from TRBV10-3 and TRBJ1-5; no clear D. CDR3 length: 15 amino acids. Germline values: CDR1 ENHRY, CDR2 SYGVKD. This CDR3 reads CASSYLTDSNQPQHF. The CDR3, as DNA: TGTGCCAGCAGTTATTTAACAGATAGCAATCAGCCCCAGCATTTT.

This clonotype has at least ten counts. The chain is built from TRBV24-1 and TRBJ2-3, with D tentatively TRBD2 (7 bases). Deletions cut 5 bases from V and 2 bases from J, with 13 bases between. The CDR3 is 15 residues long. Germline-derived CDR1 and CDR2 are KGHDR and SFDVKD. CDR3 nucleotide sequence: TGTGCCACCAGTGGGGGCGGGGGCAACACAGATACGCAGTATTTT. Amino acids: CATSGGGGNTDTQYF.

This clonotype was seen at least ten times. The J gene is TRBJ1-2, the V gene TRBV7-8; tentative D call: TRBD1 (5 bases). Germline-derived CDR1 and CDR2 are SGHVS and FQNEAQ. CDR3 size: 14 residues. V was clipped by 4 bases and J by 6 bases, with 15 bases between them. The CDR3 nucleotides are TGTGCCAGCAGCTACGCCGGCGGCAGGGATGGCTACACCTTC. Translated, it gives CASSYAGGRDGYTF.

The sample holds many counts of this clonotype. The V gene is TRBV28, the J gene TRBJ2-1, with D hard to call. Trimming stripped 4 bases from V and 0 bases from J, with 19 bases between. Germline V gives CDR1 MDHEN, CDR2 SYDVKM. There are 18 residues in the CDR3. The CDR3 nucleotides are TGTGCCAGCAGTTCTCACTATATTAACCTAAGCTCCTACAATGAGCAGTTCTTC. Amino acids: CASSSHYINLSSYNEQFF.

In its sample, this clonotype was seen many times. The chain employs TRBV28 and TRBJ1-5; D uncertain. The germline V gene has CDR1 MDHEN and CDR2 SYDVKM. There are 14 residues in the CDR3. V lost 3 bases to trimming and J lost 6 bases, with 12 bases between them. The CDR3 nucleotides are TGTGCCAGCAGTTTCCGGGGTTTGGTTCAGCCCCAGCATTTT. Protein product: CASSFRGLVQPQHF.

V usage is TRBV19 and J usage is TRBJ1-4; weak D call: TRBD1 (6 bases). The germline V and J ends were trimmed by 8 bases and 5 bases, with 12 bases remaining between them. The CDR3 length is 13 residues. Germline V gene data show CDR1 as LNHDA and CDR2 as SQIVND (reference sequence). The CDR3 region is CASAGTSNEKLFF. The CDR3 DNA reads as TGTGCCAGTGCCGGGACATCGAATGAAAAACTGTTTTTT.

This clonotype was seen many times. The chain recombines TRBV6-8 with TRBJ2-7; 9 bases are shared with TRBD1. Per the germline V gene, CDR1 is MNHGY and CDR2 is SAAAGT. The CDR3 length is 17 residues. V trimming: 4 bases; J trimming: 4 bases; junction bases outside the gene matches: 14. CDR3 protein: CASSFRSRDRVQYEQYF. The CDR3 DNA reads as TGTGCCAGCAGTTTCAGGTCCCGGGACAGGGTTCAGTACGAGCAGTACTTC.